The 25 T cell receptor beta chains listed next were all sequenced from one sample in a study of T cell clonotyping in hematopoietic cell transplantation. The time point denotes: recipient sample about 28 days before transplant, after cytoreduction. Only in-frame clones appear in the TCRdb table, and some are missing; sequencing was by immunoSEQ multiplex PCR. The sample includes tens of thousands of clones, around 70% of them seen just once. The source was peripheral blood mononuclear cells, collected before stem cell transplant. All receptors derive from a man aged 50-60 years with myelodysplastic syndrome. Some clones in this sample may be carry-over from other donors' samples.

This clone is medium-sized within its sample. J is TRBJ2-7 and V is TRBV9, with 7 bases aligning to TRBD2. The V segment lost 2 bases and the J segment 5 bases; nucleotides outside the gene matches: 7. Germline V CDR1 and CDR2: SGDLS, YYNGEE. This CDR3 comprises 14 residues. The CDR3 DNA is TGTGCCAGCAGCGTTTCGGGCGGGAGCCACGAGCAGTACTTC. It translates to CASSVSGGSHEQYF.

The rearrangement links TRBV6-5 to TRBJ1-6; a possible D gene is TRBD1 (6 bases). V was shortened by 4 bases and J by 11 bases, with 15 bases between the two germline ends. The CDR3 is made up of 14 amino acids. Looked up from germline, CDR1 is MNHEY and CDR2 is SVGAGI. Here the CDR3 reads CASSFTTGSAPLHF. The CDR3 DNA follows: TGTGCCAGCAGTTTCACGACAGGATCGGCACCCCTCCACTTT.

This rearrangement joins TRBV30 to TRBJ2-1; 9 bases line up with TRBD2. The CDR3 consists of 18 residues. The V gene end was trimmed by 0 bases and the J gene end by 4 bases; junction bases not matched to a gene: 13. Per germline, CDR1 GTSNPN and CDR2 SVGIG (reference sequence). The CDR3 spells CAWSVLLPPGLAYNEQFF. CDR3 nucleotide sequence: TGTGCCTGGAGTGTACTTCTACCTCCGGGACTAGCTTACAATGAGCAGTTCTTC.

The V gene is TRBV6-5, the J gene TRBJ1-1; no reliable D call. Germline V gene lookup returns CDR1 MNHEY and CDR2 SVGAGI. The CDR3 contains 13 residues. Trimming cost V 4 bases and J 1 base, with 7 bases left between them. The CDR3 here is CASSLRWNTEAFF. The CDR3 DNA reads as TGTGCCAGCAGTTTACGTTGGAACACTGAAGCTTTCTTT.

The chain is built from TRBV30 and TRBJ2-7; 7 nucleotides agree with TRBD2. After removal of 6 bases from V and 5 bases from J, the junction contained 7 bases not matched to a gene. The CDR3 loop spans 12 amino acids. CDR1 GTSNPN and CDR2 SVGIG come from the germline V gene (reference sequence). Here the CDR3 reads CACTPGLNEQYF. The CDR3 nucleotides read TGTGCCTGTACGCCGGGACTAAACGAGCAGTACTTC.

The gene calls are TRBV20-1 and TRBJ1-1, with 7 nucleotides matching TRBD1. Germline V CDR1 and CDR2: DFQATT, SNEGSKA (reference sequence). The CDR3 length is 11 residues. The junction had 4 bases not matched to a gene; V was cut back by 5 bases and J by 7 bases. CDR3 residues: CSAARDSEAFF. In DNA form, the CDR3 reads TGCAGTGCTGCCCGGGACAGTGAAGCTTTCTTT.

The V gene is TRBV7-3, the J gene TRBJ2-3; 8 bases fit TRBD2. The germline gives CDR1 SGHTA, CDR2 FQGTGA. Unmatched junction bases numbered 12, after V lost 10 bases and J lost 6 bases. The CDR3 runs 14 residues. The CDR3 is CATGAGGAGDTQYF. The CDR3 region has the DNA TGTGCCACCGGAGCCGGGGGGGCTGGGGATACGCAGTATTTT.

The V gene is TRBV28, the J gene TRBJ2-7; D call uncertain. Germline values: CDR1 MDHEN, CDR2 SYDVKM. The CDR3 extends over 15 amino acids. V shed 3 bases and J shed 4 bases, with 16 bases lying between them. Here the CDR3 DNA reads TGTGCCAGCAGTTTGCCAGATCATTCCGGATACGAGCAGTACTTC. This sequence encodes CASSLPDHSGYEQYF.

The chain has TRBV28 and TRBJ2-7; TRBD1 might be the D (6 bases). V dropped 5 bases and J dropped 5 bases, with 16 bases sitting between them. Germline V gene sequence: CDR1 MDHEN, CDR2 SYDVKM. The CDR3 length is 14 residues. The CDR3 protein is CASSLLTGWHEQYF. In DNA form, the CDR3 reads TGTGCCAGCAGTCTCCTAACAGGGTGGCACGAGCAGTACTTC.

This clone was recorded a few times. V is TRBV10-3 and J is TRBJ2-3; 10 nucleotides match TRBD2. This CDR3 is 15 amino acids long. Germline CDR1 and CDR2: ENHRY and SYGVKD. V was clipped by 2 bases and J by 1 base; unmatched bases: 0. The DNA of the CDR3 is TGTGCCATCAGTGAGCTAGCGGGAGGCACAGATACGCAGTATTTT. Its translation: CAISELAGGTDTQYF.

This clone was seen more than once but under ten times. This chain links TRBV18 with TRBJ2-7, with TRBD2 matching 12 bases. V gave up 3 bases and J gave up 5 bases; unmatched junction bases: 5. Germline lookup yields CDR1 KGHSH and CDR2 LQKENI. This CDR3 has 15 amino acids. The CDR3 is CASSPVGLAGDEQYF. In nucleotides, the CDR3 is TGTGCCAGCTCACCCGTGGGACTAGCGGGCGACGAGCAGTACTTC.

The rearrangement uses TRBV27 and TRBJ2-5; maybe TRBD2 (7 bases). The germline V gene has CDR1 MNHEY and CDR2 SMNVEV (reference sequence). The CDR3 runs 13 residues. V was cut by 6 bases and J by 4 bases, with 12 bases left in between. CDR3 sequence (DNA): TGTGCCAGCAGCCCTAGGGGGGGAGAGACCCAGTACTTC. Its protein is CASSPRGGETQYF.

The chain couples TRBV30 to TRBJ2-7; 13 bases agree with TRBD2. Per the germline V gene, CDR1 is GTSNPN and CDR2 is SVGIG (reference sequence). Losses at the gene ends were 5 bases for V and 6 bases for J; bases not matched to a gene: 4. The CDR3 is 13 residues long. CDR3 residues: CAWEGLAGSEQYF. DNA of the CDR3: TGTGCCTGGGAGGGACTAGCGGGAAGCGAGCAGTACTTC.

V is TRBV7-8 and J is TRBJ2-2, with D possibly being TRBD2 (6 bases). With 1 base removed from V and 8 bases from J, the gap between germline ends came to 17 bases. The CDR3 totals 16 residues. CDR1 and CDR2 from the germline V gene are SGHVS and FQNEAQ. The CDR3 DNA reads TGTGCCAGCAGCTTAGACCCCCGACTAGTAGTTGGGGAGCTGTTTTTT. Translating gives CASSLDPRLVVGELFF.

CDR3 DNA: TGCGCCAGCAGCCTAGAAGACAGGGGCAATCAGCCCCAGCATTTT. This translates into CASSLEDRGNQPQHF. The V gene is TRBV4-3, the J gene TRBJ1-5, with 7 bases lining up with TRBD1. The CDR3 loop spans 15 amino acids. Germline V gene lookup returns CDR1 LGHNA and CDR2 YSLEER. The V gene end was trimmed by 4 bases and the J gene end by 2 bases; junction bases not matched to a gene: 5.

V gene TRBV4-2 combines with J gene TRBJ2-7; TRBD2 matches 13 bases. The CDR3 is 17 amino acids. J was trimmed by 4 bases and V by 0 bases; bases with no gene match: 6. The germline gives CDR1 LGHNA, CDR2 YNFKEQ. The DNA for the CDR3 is TGTGCCAGCAGCCAAGACACGACTAGCGGGAGGATATACGAGCAGTACTTC. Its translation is CASSQDTTSGRIYEQYF.

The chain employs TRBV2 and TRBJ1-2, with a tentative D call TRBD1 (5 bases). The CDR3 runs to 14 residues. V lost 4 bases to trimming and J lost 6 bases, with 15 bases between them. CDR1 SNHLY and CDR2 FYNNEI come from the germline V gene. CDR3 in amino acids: CASSVPKGTNGYTF. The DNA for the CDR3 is TGTGCCAGCAGTGTACCCAAGGGGACGAATGGCTACACCTTC.

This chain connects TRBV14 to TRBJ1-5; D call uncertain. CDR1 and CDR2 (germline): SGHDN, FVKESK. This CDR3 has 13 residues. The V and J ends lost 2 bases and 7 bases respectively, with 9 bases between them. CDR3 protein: CASSQSPEQPQHF. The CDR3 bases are TGTGCCAGCAGCCAAAGCCCAGAGCAGCCCCAGCATTTT.

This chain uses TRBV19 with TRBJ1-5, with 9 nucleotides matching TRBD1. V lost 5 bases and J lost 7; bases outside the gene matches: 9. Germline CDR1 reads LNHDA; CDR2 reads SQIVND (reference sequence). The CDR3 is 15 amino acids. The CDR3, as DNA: TGTGCCAGTAGTCAGCCACAGGGGGCATTACAGCCCCAGCATTTT. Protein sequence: CASSQPQGALQPQHF.

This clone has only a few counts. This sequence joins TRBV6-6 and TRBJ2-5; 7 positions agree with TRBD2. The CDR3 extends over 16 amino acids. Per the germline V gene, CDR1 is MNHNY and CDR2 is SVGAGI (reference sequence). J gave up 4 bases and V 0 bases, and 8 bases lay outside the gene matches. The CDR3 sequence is CASSYSMPGGGETQYF. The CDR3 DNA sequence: TGTGCCAGCAGTTACTCGATGCCGGGGGGTGGAGAGACCCAGTACTTC.

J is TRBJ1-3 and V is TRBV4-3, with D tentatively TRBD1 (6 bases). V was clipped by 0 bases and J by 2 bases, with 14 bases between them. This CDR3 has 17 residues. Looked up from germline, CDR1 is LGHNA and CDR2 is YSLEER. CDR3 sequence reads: CASSQDRGARAGNTIYF. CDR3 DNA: TGCGCCAGCAGCCAAGATAGGGGGGCTCGTGCTGGAAACACCATATATTTT.

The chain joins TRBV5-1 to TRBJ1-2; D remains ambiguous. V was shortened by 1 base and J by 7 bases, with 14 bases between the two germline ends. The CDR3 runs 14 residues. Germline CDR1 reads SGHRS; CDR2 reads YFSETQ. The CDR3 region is CASSLNAGILGYTF. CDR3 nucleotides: TGCGCCAGCAGCTTGAATGCAGGAATTCTTGGCTACACCTTC.

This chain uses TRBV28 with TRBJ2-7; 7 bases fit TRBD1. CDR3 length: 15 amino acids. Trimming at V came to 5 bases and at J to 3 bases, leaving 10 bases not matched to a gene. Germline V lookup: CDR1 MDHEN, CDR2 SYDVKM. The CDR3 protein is CASSLTGARFYEQYF. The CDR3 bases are TGTGCCAGCAGTCTTACAGGGGCGCGGTTCTACGAGCAGTACTTC.

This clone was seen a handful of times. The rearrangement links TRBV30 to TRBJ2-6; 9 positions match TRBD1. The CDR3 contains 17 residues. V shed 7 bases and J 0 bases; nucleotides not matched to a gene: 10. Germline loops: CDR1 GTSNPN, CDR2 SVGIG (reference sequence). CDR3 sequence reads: CAYLPGTGLSGANVLTF. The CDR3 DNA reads TGTGCCTACCTACCCGGGACAGGGCTCTCTGGGGCCAACGTCCTGACTTTC. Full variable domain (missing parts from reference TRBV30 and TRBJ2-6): SQTIHQWPATLVQPVGSPLSLECTVEGTSNPNLYWYRQAAGRGLQLLFYSVGIGQISSEVPQNLSASRPQDRQFILSSKKLLLSDSGFYLCAYLPGTGLSGANVLTFGAGSRLTVL.

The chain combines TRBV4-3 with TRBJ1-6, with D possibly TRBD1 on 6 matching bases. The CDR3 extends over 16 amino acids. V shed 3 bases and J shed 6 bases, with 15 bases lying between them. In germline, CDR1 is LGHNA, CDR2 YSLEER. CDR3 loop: CASSQGRTDFNSPLHF. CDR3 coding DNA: TGCGCCAGCAGCCAGGGAAGGACAGACTTTAATTCACCCCTCCACTTT.